This TCR beta chain was sequenced in a study of control samples from healthy donors and cancer patients. The protocol was immunoSEQ multiplex PCR, while the TCRdb copy is restricted to in-frame clones and leaves out a portion. This sample has about 140,000 clones, with about 91% found just once. This CDR3 is 14 amino acids long. Losses at the gene ends were 5 bases for V and 7 bases for J; bases not matched to a gene: 8. CDR1 and CDR2 (germline): SEHNR, FQNEAQ (reference sequence). This clone was found a few times. The chain employs TRBV7-9 and TRBJ2-4; 7 positions agree with TRBD1. The sequence was collected from a man aged 18 to 29 in good health. Sequenced input: blood. For the CDR3, the DNA is TGTGCCAGCAGCCCTAGTGAGGGGGCGAACATTCAGTACTTC. Its protein is CASSPSEGANIQYF.